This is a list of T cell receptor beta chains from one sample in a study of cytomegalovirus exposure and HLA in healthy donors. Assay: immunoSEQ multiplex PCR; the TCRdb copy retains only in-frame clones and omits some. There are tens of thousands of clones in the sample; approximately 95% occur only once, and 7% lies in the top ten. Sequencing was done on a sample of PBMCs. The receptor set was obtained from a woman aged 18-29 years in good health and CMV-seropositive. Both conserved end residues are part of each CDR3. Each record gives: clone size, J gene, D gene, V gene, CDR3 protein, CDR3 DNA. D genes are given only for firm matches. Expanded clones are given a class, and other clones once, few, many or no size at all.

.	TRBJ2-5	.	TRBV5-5	CASSFLRGSLGGETQYF	TGTGCCAGCAGCTTTTTGCGGGGTAGTTTGGGGGGTGAGACCCAGTACTTC
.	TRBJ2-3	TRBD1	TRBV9	CASSVELGTVPDTQYF	TGTGCCAGCAGCGTAGAACTTGGGACAGTTCCAGATACGCAGTATTTT
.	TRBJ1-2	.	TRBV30	CAWSVHRDNYGYTF	TGTGCCTGGAGTGTACACAGGGATAACTATGGCTACACCTTC
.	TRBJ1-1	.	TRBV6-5	CASSYSGRAAEAFF	TGTGCCAGCAGTTACTCGGGCAGGGCGGCTGAAGCTTTCTTT
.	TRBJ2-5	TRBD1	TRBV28	CASSLDRGRETQYF	TGTGCCAGCAGTTTGGACAGGGGGCGGGAGACCCAGTACTTC
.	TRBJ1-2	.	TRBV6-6	CASSYDYQGDGYTF	TGTGCCAGCAGTTACGATTACCAGGGCGATGGCTACACCTTC
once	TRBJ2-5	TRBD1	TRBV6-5	CASSYSFRTGQETQYF	TGTGCCAGCAGTTACTCGTTCCGGACAGGGCAAGAGACCCAGTACTTC
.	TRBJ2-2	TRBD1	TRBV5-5	CASSPQGVLANTGELFF	TGTGCCAGCAGCCCACAGGGGGTCCTCGCGAACACCGGGGAGCTGTTTTTT
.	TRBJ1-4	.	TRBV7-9	CASRLLFGELFF	TGTGCCAGCAGACTACTGTTCGGGGAACTGTTTTTT
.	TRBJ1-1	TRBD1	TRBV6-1	CASGQGAGTEAFF	TGTGCCAGCGGACAGGGGGCCGGGACTGAAGCTTTCTTT
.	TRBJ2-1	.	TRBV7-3	CASSSGQGGQDEQFF	TGTGCCAGCAGTTCAGGGCAGGGGGGCCAGGATGAGCAGTTCTTC
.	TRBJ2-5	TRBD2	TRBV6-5	CASKTSGGETQYF	TGTGCCAGCAAGACTAGCGGGGGTGAGACCCAGTACTTC
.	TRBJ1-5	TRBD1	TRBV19	CASSMGHRDRGNQPQHF	TGTGCCAGTAGTATGGGCCACCGGGACAGGGGAAATCAGCCCCAGCATTTT
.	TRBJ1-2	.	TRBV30	CAWSRKGEFGGYTF	TGTGCCTGGAGTCGGAAGGGAGAATTCGGTGGCTACACCTTC
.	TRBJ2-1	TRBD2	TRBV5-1	CASSSTSGGLNEQFF	TGCGCCAGCAGCTCGACTAGCGGGGGGTTAAATGAGCAGTTCTTC